This record covers a single T cell receptor beta chain. This specimen belongs to a study of blood T cell repertoires in COVID-19. Some clones are missing from TCRdb's copy, which holds only in-frame ones; the method was immunoSEQ multiplex PCR. The repertoire includes about 260,000 clones, around nine tenths of them detected once, and just under 9% sits in the top ten. This sequence was found in a man aged 35-49 years with active or convalescent COVID-19. The sequencing sample was made of peripheral blood.

The CDR3 region is CASARRDYTEAFF. DNA for the CDR3: TGTGCCAGCGCTCGACGGGACTACACTGAAGCTTTCTTT. The rearrangement uses TRBV7-9 and TRBJ1-1, with D tentatively TRBD1 (5 bases). Germline V CDR1 and CDR2: SEHNR, FQNEAQ (reference sequence). V lost 8 bases and J 3 bases, leaving 13 bases between the germline ends. CDR3 length equals 13 residues. The whole variable domain, remainder taken from reference TRBV7-9 and TRBJ1-1, is DTGVSQNPRHKITKRGQNVTFRCDPISEHNRLYWYRQTLGQGPEFLTYFQNEAQLEKSRLLSDRFSAERPKGSFSTLEIQRTEQGDSAMYLCASARRDYTEAFFGQGTRLTVV.